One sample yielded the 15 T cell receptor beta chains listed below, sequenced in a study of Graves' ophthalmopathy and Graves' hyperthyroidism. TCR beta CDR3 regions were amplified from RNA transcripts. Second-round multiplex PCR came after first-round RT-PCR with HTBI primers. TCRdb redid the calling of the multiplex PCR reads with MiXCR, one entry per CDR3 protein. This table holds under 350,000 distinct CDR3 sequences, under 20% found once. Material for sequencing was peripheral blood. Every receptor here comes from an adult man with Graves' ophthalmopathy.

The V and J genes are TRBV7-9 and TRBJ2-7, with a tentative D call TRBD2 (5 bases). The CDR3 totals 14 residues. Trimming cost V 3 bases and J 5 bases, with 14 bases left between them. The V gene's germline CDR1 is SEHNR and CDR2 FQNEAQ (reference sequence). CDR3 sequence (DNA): TGTGCCAGCAGCTTGCGGGTAAAGGCCAACGAGCAGTACTTC. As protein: CASSLRVKANEQYF.

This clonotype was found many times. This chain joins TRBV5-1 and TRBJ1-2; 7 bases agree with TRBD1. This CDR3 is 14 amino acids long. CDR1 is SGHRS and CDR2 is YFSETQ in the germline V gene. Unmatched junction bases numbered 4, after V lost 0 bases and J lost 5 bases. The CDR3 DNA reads TGCGCCAGCAGCTTGGACACAGGGGAGTATGGCTACACCTTC. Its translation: CASSLDTGEYGYTF. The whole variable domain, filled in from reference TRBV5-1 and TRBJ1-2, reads KAGVTQTPRYLIKTRGQQVTLSCSPISGHRSVSWYQQTPGQGLQFLFEYFSETQRNKGNFPGRFSGRQFSNSRSEMNVSTLELGDSALYLCASSLDTGEYGYTFGSGTRLTVV.

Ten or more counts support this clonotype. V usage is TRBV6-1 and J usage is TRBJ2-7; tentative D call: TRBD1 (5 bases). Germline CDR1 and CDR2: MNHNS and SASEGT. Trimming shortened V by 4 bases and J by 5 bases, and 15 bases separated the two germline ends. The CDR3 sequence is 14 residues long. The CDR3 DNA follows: TGTGCCAGCAGTGGCCAAGGGGTAGGGGACGAGCAGTACTTC. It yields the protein CASSGQGVGDEQYF.

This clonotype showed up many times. The CDR3 DNA is TGTGCCACCGTAGGACGGATCAATCAGCCCCAGCATTTT. The encoded protein is CATVGRINQPQHF. This chain joins TRBV28 and TRBJ1-5; D gene uncertain. V dropped 10 bases and J dropped 3 bases, with 13 bases sitting between them. The CDR3 totals 13 residues. Per germline, CDR1 MDHEN and CDR2 SYDVKM.

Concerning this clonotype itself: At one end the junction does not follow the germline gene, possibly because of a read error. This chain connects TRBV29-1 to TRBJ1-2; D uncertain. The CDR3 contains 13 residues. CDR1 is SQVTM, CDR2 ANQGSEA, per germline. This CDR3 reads CSADMDGDYGYNF. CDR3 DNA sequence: TGCAGCGCTGATATGGACGGTGATTATGGCTACAACTTC. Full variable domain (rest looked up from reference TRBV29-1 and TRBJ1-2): SAVISQKPSRDICQRGTSLTIQCQVDSQVTMMFWYRQQPGQSLTLIATANQGSEATYESGFVIDKFPISRPNLTFSTLTVSNMSPEDSSIYLCSADMDGDYGYNFGSGTRLTVV.

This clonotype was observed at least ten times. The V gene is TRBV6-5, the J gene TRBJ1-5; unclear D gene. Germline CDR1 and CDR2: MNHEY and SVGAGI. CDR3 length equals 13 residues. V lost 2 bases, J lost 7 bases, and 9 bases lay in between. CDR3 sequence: CASSYTPGQPQHF. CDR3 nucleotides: TGTGCCAGCAGTTACACCCCGGGGCAGCCCCAGCATTTT.

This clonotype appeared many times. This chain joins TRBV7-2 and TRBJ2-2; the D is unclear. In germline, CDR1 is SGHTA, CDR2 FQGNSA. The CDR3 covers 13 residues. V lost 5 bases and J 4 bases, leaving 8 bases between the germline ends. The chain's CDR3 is CASSPGITGELFF. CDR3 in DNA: TGTGCCAGCAGCCCCGGAATCACCGGGGAGCTGTTTTTT.

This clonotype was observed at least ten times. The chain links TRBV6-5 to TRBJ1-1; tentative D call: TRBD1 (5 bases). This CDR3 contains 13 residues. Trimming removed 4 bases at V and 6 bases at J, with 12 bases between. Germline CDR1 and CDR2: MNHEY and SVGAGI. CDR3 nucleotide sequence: TGTGCCAGCAGTTTGGGAGGGGTCGCTGAAGCTTTCTTT. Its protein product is CASSLGGVAEAFF.

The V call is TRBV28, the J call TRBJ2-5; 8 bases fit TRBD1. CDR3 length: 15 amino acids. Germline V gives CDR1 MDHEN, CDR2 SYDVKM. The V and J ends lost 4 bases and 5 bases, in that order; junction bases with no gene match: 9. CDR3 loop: CASSSSLAGGETQYF. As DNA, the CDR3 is TGTGCCAGCAGTTCCTCTTTGGCAGGGGGCGAGACCCAGTACTTC.

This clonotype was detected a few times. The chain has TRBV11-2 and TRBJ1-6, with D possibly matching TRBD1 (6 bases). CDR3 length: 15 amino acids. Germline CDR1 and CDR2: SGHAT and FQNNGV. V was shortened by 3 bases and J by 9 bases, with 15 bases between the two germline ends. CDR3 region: CASSFPGDLGSPLHF. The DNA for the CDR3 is TGTGCCAGCAGCTTTCCAGGGGATCTCGGTTCACCCCTCCACTTT.

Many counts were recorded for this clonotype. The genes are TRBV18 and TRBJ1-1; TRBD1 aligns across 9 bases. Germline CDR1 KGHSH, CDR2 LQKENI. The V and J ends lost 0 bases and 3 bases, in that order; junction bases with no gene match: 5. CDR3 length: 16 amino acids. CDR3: CASSPPQGQGYTEAFF. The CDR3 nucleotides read TGTGCCAGCTCACCACCGCAGGGACAGGGATACACTGAAGCTTTCTTT.

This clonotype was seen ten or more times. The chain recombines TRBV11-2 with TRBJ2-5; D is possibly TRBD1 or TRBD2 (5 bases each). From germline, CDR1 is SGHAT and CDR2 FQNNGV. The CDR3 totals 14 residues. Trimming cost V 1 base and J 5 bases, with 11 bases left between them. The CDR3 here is CASSLGGRGETQYF. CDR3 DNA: TGTGCCAGCAGCTTAGGGGGACGGGGCGAGACCCAGTACTTC.

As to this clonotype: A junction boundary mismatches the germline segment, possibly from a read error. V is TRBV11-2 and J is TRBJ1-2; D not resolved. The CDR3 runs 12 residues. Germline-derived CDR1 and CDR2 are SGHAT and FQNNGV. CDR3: CASILGGYGYTF. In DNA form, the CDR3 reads TGTGCCAGCATCTTAGGAGGTTATGGCTACACTTTC.

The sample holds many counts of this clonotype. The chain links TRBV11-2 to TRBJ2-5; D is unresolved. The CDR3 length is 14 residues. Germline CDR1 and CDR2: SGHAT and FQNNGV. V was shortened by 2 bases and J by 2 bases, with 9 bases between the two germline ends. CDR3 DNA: TGTGCCAGCAGCTTACAGACCGATCAAGAGACCCAGTACTTC. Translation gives CASSLQTDQETQYF.

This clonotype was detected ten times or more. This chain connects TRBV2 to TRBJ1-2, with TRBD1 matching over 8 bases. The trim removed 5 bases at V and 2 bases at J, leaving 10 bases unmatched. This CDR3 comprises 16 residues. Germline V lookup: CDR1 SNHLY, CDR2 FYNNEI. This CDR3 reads CASSQGQGMINYGYTF. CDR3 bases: TGTGCCAGCAGTCAAGGACAGGGAATGATCAACTATGGCTACACCTTC.